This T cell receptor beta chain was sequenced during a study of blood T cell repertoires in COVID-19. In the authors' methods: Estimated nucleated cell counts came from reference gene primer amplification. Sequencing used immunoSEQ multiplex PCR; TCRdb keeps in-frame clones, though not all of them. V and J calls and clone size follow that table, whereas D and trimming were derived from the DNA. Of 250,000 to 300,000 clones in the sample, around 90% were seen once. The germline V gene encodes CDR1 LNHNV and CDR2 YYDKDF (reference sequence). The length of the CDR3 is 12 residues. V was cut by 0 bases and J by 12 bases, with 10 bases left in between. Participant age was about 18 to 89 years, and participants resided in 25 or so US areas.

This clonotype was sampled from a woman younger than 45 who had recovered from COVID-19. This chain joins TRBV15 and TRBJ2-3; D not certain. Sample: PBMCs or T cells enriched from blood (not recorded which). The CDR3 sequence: CATSRDGSTQYF. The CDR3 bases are TGTGCCACCAGCAGAGATGGGTCGACACAGTATTTT.